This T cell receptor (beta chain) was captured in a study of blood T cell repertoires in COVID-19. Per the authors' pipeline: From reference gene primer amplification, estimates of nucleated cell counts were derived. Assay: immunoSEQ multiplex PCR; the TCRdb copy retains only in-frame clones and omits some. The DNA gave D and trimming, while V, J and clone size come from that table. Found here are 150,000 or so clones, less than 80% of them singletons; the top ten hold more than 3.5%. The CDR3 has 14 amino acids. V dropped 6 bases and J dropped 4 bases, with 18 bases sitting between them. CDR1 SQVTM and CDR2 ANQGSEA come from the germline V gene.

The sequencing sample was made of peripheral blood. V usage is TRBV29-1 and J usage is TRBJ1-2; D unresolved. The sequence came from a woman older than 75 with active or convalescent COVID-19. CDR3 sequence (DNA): TGCAGCGTAGCTTCGCGGATAGAGGGCTATGGCTACACCTTC. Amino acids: CSVASRIEGYGYTF.